In this sample, the clone carrying this TCR beta chain turned up a few times. Each CDR3 protein gets one entry after TCRdb re-called the 5' RACE reads with MiXCR. The sample has fewer than 250,000 distinct CDR3 sequences; 30% to 40% are singletons. This record comes from a study of CD8 T cells in ankylosing spondylitis. CDR3 length equals 17 residues. V was pared by 6 bases and J by 3 bases, with 22 bases between. Germline lookup yields CDR1 MDHEN and CDR2 SYDVKM. The sample consisted of blood, either unsorted or a sorted T cell fraction (not recorded which). This TCR was recovered from a male donor with ankylosing spondylitis or in good health (not recorded which). The chain couples TRBV28 to TRBJ2-3, with D perhaps TRBD2 (5 bases). CDR3 DNA sequence: TGTGCCAGCAGCGAAAGTGTGACCGGGGTTGGTACAGATACGCAGTATTTT. Its protein product is CASSESVTGVGTDTQYF.